This passage covers 20 T cell receptor beta chains from one sample sequenced in a study of blood T cell repertoires in COVID-19. Here immunoSEQ multiplex PCR was the method, and the copy in TCRdb shows in-frame clones only, minus some. The table records fewer than 200,000 clones, around 77% of them present only once. The sequenced material came from peripheral blood. The receptor set was obtained from a man between 65 and 85 years old with active or convalescent COVID-19.

The chain couples TRBV7-2 to TRBJ1-4; 7 positions agree with TRBD1. The CDR3 consists of 15 residues. With 6 bases clipped from V and 6 bases from J, the junction kept 10 bases outside the gene matches. Germline loops: CDR1 SGHTA, CDR2 FQGNSA. The CDR3 DNA reads TGTGCCAGCAGGCCTAGGACAGGTCGTGATGAAAAACTGTTTTTT. Protein: CASRPRTGRDEKLFF.

This chain links TRBV21-1 with TRBJ2-4; TRBD2 is the table's D call and was not checked against the DNA. TRBV21-1 is termed a pseudogene. This CDR3 contains 15 residues. The chain's CDR3 is CASSKPALAKNIQYF. The DNA for the CDR3 is TGTGCCAGCAGCAAACCAGCGCTAGCCAAAAACATTCAGTACTTC.

This sequence joins TRBV9 and TRBJ2-1; TRBD2 matches 9 bases. Germline loops: CDR1 SGDLS, CDR2 YYNGEE. Trimming took 4 bases from V and 4 from J; bases not matched to a gene: 9. The length of the CDR3 is 16 residues. The DNA for the CDR3 is TGTGCCAGCAGCTCTCAACCTAGCGGGGTTTACAATGAGCAGTTCTTC. It is translated as CASSSQPSGVYNEQFF.

This sequence joins TRBV27 and TRBJ1-4; no clear D. Germline loops: CDR1 MNHEY, CDR2 SMNVEV (reference sequence). Trimming removed 2 bases from V and 5 bases from J, with 15 bases in between. The CDR3 loop spans 16 amino acids. CDR3 sequence (DNA): TGTGCCAGCAGTTTAATTCTGGCGGGCGGGAATGAAAAACTGTTTTTT. Its protein is CASSLILAGGNEKLFF.

In its sample, this clone was seen a few times. The gene calls are TRBV11-3 and TRBJ2-7; 9 bases line up with TRBD1. From germline, CDR1 is SGHNT and CDR2 YENEEA. This CDR3 contains 15 residues. V dropped 5 bases and J dropped 5; count of bases not matched to a gene: 10. The CDR3 coding sequence is TGTGCCAGCAGCCCTTCCGGGACAGGGCTAAACGAGCAGTACTTC. Amino acids: CASSPSGTGLNEQYF.

The chain uses TRBV7-2 and TRBJ2-2; 9 bases match TRBD2. V was pared by 0 bases and J by 6 bases, with 8 bases of the junction left unmatched. The CDR3 extends over 17 amino acids. Looked up from germline, CDR1 is SGHTA and CDR2 is FQGNSA. The chain's CDR3 is CASSLAPRGGASGELFF. The CDR3 nucleotides are TGTGCCAGCAGCTTAGCGCCTCGCGGGGGGGCCTCCGGGGAGCTGTTTTTT.

CDR3 in DNA: TGTGCCAGCAGCTTAGCAGGCCAAAACATTCAGTACTTC. This codes for CASSLAGQNIQYF. J is TRBJ2-4 and V is TRBV11-2; D remains ambiguous. Germline V gene lookup returns CDR1 SGHAT and CDR2 FQNNGV. The CDR3 length is 13 residues. V was clipped by 1 base and J by 5 bases, with 6 bases between them. Full variable domain (rest looked up from reference TRBV11-2 and TRBJ2-4): EAGVAQSPRYKIIEKRQSVAFWCNPISGHATLYWYQQILGQGPKLLIQFQNNGVVDDSQLPKDRFSAERLKGVDSTLKIQPAKLEDSAVYLCASSLAGQNIQYFGAGTRLSVL.

Notes on this clone: One junction end does not reproduce the germline sequence, and a read error may be involved. CDR3 residues: CASSLGLAGAQETQYF. The CDR3 region has the DNA TGTGCTAGCAGCTTAGGGCTAGCGGGAGCTCAAGAGACCCAGTACTTC. The genes are TRBV7-7 and TRBJ2-5; 10 nucleotides line up with TRBD2. Germline loops: CDR1 SSHAT, CDR2 FNYEAQ (reference sequence). This CDR3 is 16 amino acids long.

This chain joins TRBV4-2 and TRBJ1-2; D is possibly TRBD1 (6 bases). The CDR3 is made up of 13 amino acids. CDR1 and CDR2 from the germline V gene are LGHNA and YNFKEQ. V was shortened by 3 bases and J by 8 bases, with 13 bases between the two germline ends. CDR3 sequence: CASSQNREGGYTF. CDR3 nucleotide sequence: TGTGCCAGCAGCCAGAACAGGGAAGGCGGCTACACCTTC.

This sequence joins TRBV18 and TRBJ1-1, with D hard to call. Germline CDR1 is KGHSH and CDR2 is LQKENI. The length of the CDR3 is 15 residues. The V end lost 5 bases, the J end lost 0 bases, and 13 bases lay between the germline ends. The CDR3 sequence is CASSATTQLNTEAFF. In DNA, the CDR3 is TGTGCCAGCTCAGCGACGACACAATTGAACACTGAAGCTTTCTTT. Using reference TRBV18 and TRBJ1-1 for the parts outside the CDR3, the full variable domain is NAGVMQNPRHLVRRRGQEARLRCSPMKGHSHVYWYRQLPEEGLKFMVYLQKENIIDESGMPKERFSAEFPKEGPSILRIQQVVRGDSAAYFCASSATTQLNTEAFFGQGTRLTVV.

The chain is built from TRBV27 and TRBJ1-1; TRBD1 is a possible D gene (5 bases). With 2 bases removed from V and 4 bases from J, the gap between germline ends came to 17 bases. Germline loops: CDR1 MNHEY, CDR2 SMNVEV (reference sequence). The CDR3 spans 16 residues. The chain's CDR3 is CASSLPPQGRFTEAFF. The CDR3 region has the DNA TGTGCCAGCAGTTTACCCCCCCAGGGTCGTTTCACTGAAGCTTTCTTT.

This clone was seen only once. V usage is TRBV10-3 and J usage is TRBJ2-1, with 10 bases lining up with TRBD2. The J segment lost 0 bases and the V segment lost 11 bases, leaving 7 bases of the junction unmatched. CDR1 is ENHRY and CDR2 is SYGVKD in the germline V gene. The CDR3 extends over 15 amino acids. CDR3 region: CAAGTSDSSYNEQFF. CDR3 nucleotides: TGTGCCGCGGGGACTAGCGATAGCTCCTACAATGAGCAGTTCTTC.

The count of this clone is one. The chain is built from TRBV5-1 and TRBJ1-5, with D unclear. The ends were cut back, 0 bases at V and 4 bases at J, with 11 bases in the middle. CDR3 length: 15 residues. CDR1 SGHRS and CDR2 YFSETQ come from the germline V gene. CDR3 residues: CASSLGGVVNQPQHF. The CDR3 nucleotides read TGCGCCAGCAGCTTGGGGGGAGTGGTTAATCAGCCCCAGCATTTT. The whole variable domain, remainder taken from reference TRBV5-1 and TRBJ1-5, is KAGVTQTPRYLIKTRGQQVTLSCSPISGHRSVSWYQQTPGQGLQFLFEYFSETQRNKGNFPGRFSGRQFSNSRSEMNVSTLELGDSALYLCASSLGGVVNQPQHFGDGTRLSIL.

Notes on this clone: Other DNA sequences in the sample encode the same CDR3. The chain couples TRBV20-1 to TRBJ2-1; weak D call: TRBD2 (5 bases). This CDR3 has 11 residues. Looked up from germline, CDR1 is DFQATT and CDR2 is SNEGSKA (reference sequence). Trimming cost V 7 bases and J 9 bases, with 13 bases left between them. This CDR3 reads CSGSGGREQFF. The CDR3, as DNA: TGCAGTGGAAGCGGCGGGCGTGAGCAGTTCTTC.

This rearrangement joins TRBV6-1 to TRBJ2-7; 10 bases map to TRBD1. V was pared by 4 bases and J by 4 bases, with 13 bases of the junction left unmatched. CDR1 and CDR2 (germline): MNHNS, SASEGT. The CDR3 is 17 residues long. Here the CDR3 DNA reads TGTGCCAGCAGTGCCGGGACAGGGGTCCGCTTTGGGTACGAGCAGTACTTC. It codes for CASSAGTGVRFGYEQYF.

V and J are TRBV6-6 and TRBJ2-1; 8 bases match TRBD2. Germline V gene lookup returns CDR1 MNHNY and CDR2 SVGAGI (reference sequence). Losses at the gene ends were 8 bases for V and 8 bases for J; bases not matched to a gene: 8. This CDR3 is built from 13 residues. CDR3: CASAPAGVYEQFF. CDR3 coding DNA: TGTGCCAGCGCCCCAGCGGGAGTCTATGAGCAGTTCTTC.

The chain has TRBV7-9 and TRBJ2-2, with 16 bases fitting TRBD2. Germline V CDR1 and CDR2: SEHNR, FQNEAQ (reference sequence). CDR3 size: 19 residues. With 5 bases clipped from V and 0 bases from J, the junction kept 6 bases outside the gene matches. The CDR3 sequence is CASSGGLAGGNSNTGELFF. CDR3 coding DNA: TGTGCCAGCAGCGGGGGACTAGCGGGAGGGAATTCGAACACCGGGGAGCTGTTTTTT. Full variable domain (missing parts from reference TRBV7-9 and TRBJ2-2): DTGVSQNPRHKITKRGQNVTFRCDPISEHNRLYWYRQTLGQGPEFLTYFQNEAQLEKSRLLSDRFSAERPKGSFSTLEIQRTEQGDSAMYLCASSGGLAGGNSNTGELFFGEGSRLTVL.

The chain joins TRBV3-1 (or the pseudogene TRBV3-2) to TRBJ1-1, with D tentatively TRBD1 (6 bases). This CDR3 contains 14 residues. Between the trimmed V and J ends, which lost 4 bases and 1 base, there was a span of 10 bases. Germline V gives CDR1 LGHDT, CDR2 YNNKEL (reference sequence). The CDR3 spells CASSPLGQNTEAFF. The CDR3 DNA is TGTGCCAGCAGCCCCCTGGGACAGAACACTGAAGCTTTCTTT.

The V gene is TRBV24-1, the J gene TRBJ1-2, with a tentative D call TRBD1 (5 bases). The germline V gene has CDR1 KGHDR and CDR2 SFDVKD. The germline V and J ends were trimmed by 8 bases and 4 bases, with 13 bases remaining between them. The CDR3 is 13 amino acids. This chain's CDR3 is CATNGTGLYGYTF. The CDR3 DNA sequence: TGTGCCACCAATGGGACGGGACTCTATGGCTACACCTTC.

This chain uses TRBV7-3 with TRBJ1-1, with D uncertain. Trimming left V 4 bases short and J 0 bases short, with 6 bases between. The germline CDR1 and CDR2 sequences are SGHTA and FQGTGA. There are 13 residues in the CDR3. The CDR3 loop reads CASSSGMNTEAFF. As DNA, the CDR3 is TGTGCCAGCAGCTCCGGGATGAACACTGAAGCTTTCTTT.